This T cell receptor beta chain was recovered during a study of shared clonotypes between healthy human individuals (dated by TCRdb to about 2020). Context from the whole study: The cohort included three men and two women between 18 and 49 years of age. For each donor, CD4 naive and CD4 memory were each given three plates, CD8 naive was given two plates, and CD8 memory was given one plate. The study deeply sequenced blood TCR repertoires of about five healthy adults to estimate repertoire size and the extent of clonotype sharing between individuals. To increase sequencing depth and limit assay-specific biases, different laboratories used diverse techniques to prepare libraries and sequence TCR repertoires. Each donor's leukapheresis produced roughly between about 0.8 and 10 billion PBMCs. The paper as a whole reports these results and caveats: Pairwise subsampling led to the expectation that sequencing depth would affect the degree of clonotype sharing among donors. When several donors were compared, the shared fraction of clonotypes was about 5.4% for naive CD4, around 4% for naive CD8, 2.3% for memory CD4, and under 0.5% for memory CD8. Incomplete sequencing was indicated by rarefaction of sorted-subset datasets, despite the large sequencing depth. Clonotypes shared by all four sorted-subset donors showed higher generation probabilities than non-shared clonotypes. Because the study included only a small number of donors, the genetic and exposure-history diversity represented was limited. Naive subsets generally had larger estimated clonotype richness than memory subsets did. Sampling was restricted to blood, and TCR repertoires in tissues likely differ from the TCR repertoires found in blood.

CD8 naive samples were CD45RO-negative cells positively selected for CCR7, giving a CD45RA+CCR7+ population that excluded TemRA cells. Healthy HIV-negative adults with no recently reported acute infections or vaccinations were included as donors. Every donor was a Caucasian adult residing in Nashville, Tennessee, USA. Blood was obtained by leukapheresis, after which PBMCs were separated by Ficoll-Histopaque density gradient centrifugation and cryopreserved in liquid nitrogen vapor phase. Analytical flow cytometry was used to check the purity and quantity of every magnetically sorted T cell population. Genomic DNA was isolated from each sorted fraction and quantified by UV absorbance on a Nanodrop 2000c. TCR CDR3 regions were amplified from genomic DNA by multiplex PCR using the deep immunoSEQ assay. Genomic DNA extracted from each cell subset was distributed evenly over all wells of several immunoSEQ 96-well plates, and each plate served as one replicate. Each replicate PCR for sorted subsets received around 200 ng genomic DNA, equal to tens of thousands of T cell genomes. Purified libraries were measured with a Qubit 3.0 fluorometer, size-checked on a Bioanalyzer 2100, and measured again with the KAPA Library Quantification kit. A separate single-read 150-cycle Illumina NextSeq 550 flow cell was used to sequence each immunoSEQ 96-well plate. The authors' analysis ran thus. Because only junctional sequences without quality scores were contained in the immunoSEQ output, filtering matching that applied to full-length reads could not be performed. To assign V/J genes and CDR3, sequences were annotated against IMGT germline references using PyIR, a Python wrapper for IgBLAST v1.9. Reads with weak V/J assignments (E-value above 1e-6), missing CDR3, stop codons, out-of-frame junctions, or ambiguous translated residues were removed. A V3J clonotype was defined by an identical inferred V gene, J gene, and CDR3 amino acid sequence. Percentage overlap between repertoires was calculated by dividing the number of shared unique clonotypes by the size of the smaller repertoire. Three approaches were used to assess repertoire richness: RTK rarefaction, the Chao1 estimator, and Recon v2.1 estimates of unobserved clonotypes. For all TCRbeta clonotypes obtained by the gDNA method from a few donors, generation probabilities were computed with OLGA. In its TCRdb copy, this immuneACCESS table keeps in-frame sequences only and misses some clones. Where compared with another copy, unresolved V genes explain less than half of these, and the others have no known cause. V and J calls plus clone size are reproduced from that table; the DNA served to infer D and trimming. The sample records around 2,000,000 clones, roughly 91% of which are singletons. Jointly, the top ten make up roughly 1.7% of the sample.

For CDR1 and CDR2, the germline V gene (reference sequence) lists MNHEY and SMNVEV. Trimming leaves V shorter by 6 bases and J shorter by 5 bases, with the junction holding 11 bases beyond the gene matches. Spanning cysteine to phenylalanine, the CDR3 consists of 15 amino acids. This entry keeps only the CDR3 DNA: 45 bases, framed from base 1. Regarding this clone: Its antigen has not been determined. No base-level quality is on record; no much larger clone is a single base apart.

Input material: naive CD8+ T cells from PBMCs. Read against the paper, the sample's cell subset or site label means: CD45RA+CCR7+. The sequence was obtained from a man aged 18 to 29 in good health. Some clones in this sample may be carry-over from other donors' samples. Here the chain combines TRBV27 and TRBJ2-7; TRBD1 lines up with 9 middle nucleotides. Here is the DNA: TGTGCCAGCAGCTTACGGGGACAGGGTGTCCACGAGCAGTACTTC. Its amino acids are CASSLRGQGVHEQYF.